The 24 T cell receptor beta chains listed next were all sequenced from one sample in a study of cytomegalovirus exposure and HLA in healthy donors. Some clones are missing from TCRdb's copy, which holds only in-frame ones; the method was immunoSEQ multiplex PCR. The sample carries 60,000 to 80,000 clones, roughly 80% recorded once. Sequenced sample: PBMCs. Receptor source: a man aged 30 to 45 in good health and CMV-seronegative.

The J gene is TRBJ2-5, the V gene TRBV4-2; possibly TRBD2 for D (5 bases). This CDR3 contains 14 residues. Trimming took 0 bases from V and 4 from J, leaving 9 bases between them. Germline CDR1 is LGHNA and CDR2 is YNFKEQ. In DNA, the CDR3 is TGTGCCAGCAGCCAAGATAGTCGGGGAGAGACCCAGTACTTC. Amino acids: CASSQDSRGETQYF.

This chain joins TRBV7-2 and TRBJ1-3, with D unresolved. The CDR3 sequence is 13 residues long. Trimming took 5 bases from V and 10 from J, leaving 15 bases between them. Germline-derived CDR1 and CDR2 are SGHTA and FQGNSA. CDR3 protein: CASSLGLGKTIYF. In nucleotides, the CDR3 is TGTGCCAGCAGCCTCGGACTGGGGAAGACCATATATTTT.

The chain is built from TRBV6-6 and TRBJ1-2; perhaps TRBD1 as D (5 bases). Germline CDR1 is MNHNY and CDR2 is SVGAGI (reference sequence). V was shortened by 2 bases and J by 4 bases, with 8 bases between the two germline ends. The CDR3 spans 13 residues. CDR3: CASSYDGGYGYTF. The CDR3 DNA reads as TGTGCCAGCAGTTACGACGGGGGCTATGGCTACACCTTC.

The chain employs TRBV19 and TRBJ1-4; D is perhaps TRBD1 (5 bases). V lost 8 bases to trimming and J lost 2 bases, with 15 bases between them. The CDR3 sequence is 15 residues long. Germline lookup yields CDR1 LNHDA and CDR2 SQIVND (reference sequence). CDR3 DNA sequence: TGTGCCAGTCGGCCGGGACTCTCGACTAATGAAAAACTGTTTTTT. Its translation: CASRPGLSTNEKLFF.

This chain connects TRBV7-2 to TRBJ2-7; perhaps TRBD1 as D (6 bases). Germline lookup yields CDR1 SGHTA and CDR2 FQGNSA. Trimming left V 6 bases short and J 6 bases short, with 18 bases between. This CDR3 has 14 residues. This CDR3 is CASRHSTGPSEQYF. CDR3 coding DNA: TGTGCCAGCAGGCATTCGACAGGACCCTCCGAGCAGTACTTC.

The V and J genes are TRBV5-1 and TRBJ2-1, with 8 positions matching TRBD2. The CDR3 runs to 13 residues. V was pared by 0 bases and J by 9 bases, with 2 bases of the junction left unmatched. Germline loops: CDR1 SGHRS, CDR2 YFSETQ. CDR3 protein: CASSLAGGFEQFF. CDR3 bases: TGCGCCAGCAGCTTGGCGGGGGGGTTTGAGCAGTTCTTC.

The V and J genes are TRBV5-1 and TRBJ2-4; D is unresolved. Per germline, CDR1 SGHRS and CDR2 YFSETQ. The CDR3 runs to 15 residues. V lost 6 bases to trimming and J lost 6 bases, with 19 bases between them. The CDR3 DNA sequence: TGCGCCAGCAAGAATGGCGACGGCGGTACAAACATTCAGTACTTC. The encoded protein is CASKNGDGGTNIQYF.

This clone was found once. The rearrangement uses TRBV4-1 and TRBJ1-1, with D perhaps matching TRBD1 (6 bases). This CDR3 has 15 residues. Germline V gene lookup returns CDR1 MGHRA and CDR2 YSYEKL. Trimming pared 1 base from V and 1 base from J, leaving 10 bases between. CDR3 amino acids: CASSQGQAANTEAFF. CDR3 DNA: TGCGCCAGCAGCCAAGGACAGGCGGCGAACACTGAAGCTTTCTTT.

V gene TRBV4-2 combines with J gene TRBJ2-1; 9 bases agree with TRBD2. J lost 8 bases, V lost 1 base, and 6 bases had no gene match. There are 15 residues in the CDR3. Germline values: CDR1 LGHNA, CDR2 YNFKEQ. The CDR3 reads CASSQASGRRDEQFF. The CDR3 region has the DNA TGTGCCAGCAGCCAAGCAAGCGGGAGGCGGGATGAGCAGTTCTTC.

As to this clone: The junction does not match germline at one end; this may be a read error. The rearrangement joins TRBV4-1 to TRBJ1-6; 7 bases are shared with TRBD1. The germline CDR1 and CDR2 sequences are MGHRA and YSYEKL. This CDR3 is 18 amino acids long. CDR3 DNA sequence: TGCGCCAGCAGTCAAGGAATTCAGGGGGTCTCCTATAATTCACCCCTCCACTTT. It is translated as CASSQGIQGVSYNSPLHF.

V is TRBV28 and J is TRBJ1-2, with D possibly matching TRBD1 (6 bases). CDR1 is MDHEN and CDR2 is SYDVKM in the germline V gene. This CDR3 region has 14 residues. The V and J ends lost 5 bases and 7 bases respectively, with 17 bases between them. The CDR3 protein is CASSKTGRAFGYTF. In nucleotides, the CDR3 is TGTGCCAGCAGTAAAACAGGGCGAGCGTTTGGCTACACCTTC.

V and J are TRBV27 and TRBJ2-3; 9 bases match TRBD1. The germline gives CDR1 MNHEY, CDR2 SMNVEV (reference sequence). The V segment lost 4 bases and the J segment 0 bases; nucleotides outside the gene matches: 5. The CDR3 extends over 16 amino acids. CDR3 DNA: TGTGCCAGCAGTTCCGGGACAGGGAGAAGCACAGATACGCAGTATTTT. Protein product: CASSSGTGRSTDTQYF.

This clone was seen only a few times. In nucleotides, the CDR3 is TGCAGCGTACCTAGATCCACAGATACGCAGTATTTT. Encoded protein: CSVPRSTDTQYF. The rearrangement uses TRBV29-1 and TRBJ2-3; D is undetermined. The CDR3 consists of 12 residues. CDR1 SQVTM and CDR2 ANQGSEA come from the germline V gene. V lost 6 bases to trimming and J lost 2 bases, with 9 bases between them.

This chain connects TRBV7-9 to TRBJ2-3, with 11 bases that match TRBD1. Per germline, CDR1 SEHNR and CDR2 FQNEAQ (reference sequence). Unmatched junction bases numbered 5, after V lost 3 bases and J lost 3 bases. The CDR3 loop spans 16 amino acids. CDR3: CASSFRTGGGTDTQYF. CDR3 bases: TGTGCCAGCAGCTTCAGGACAGGGGGCGGAACAGATACGCAGTATTTT.

The V gene is TRBV20-1, the J gene TRBJ2-4; no firm D call. The CDR3 runs to 11 residues. From germline, CDR1 is DFQATT and CDR2 SNEGSKA (reference sequence). V lost 6 bases, J lost 9 bases, and 12 bases lay in between. This chain's CDR3 is CSAPRVGIQYF. In DNA, the CDR3 is TGCAGTGCCCCCCGGGTTGGCATTCAGTACTTC.

This chain uses TRBV15 with TRBJ2-3, with D perhaps TRBD2 (5 bases). Trimming shortened V by 1 base and J by 0 bases, and 8 bases separated the two germline ends. This CDR3 comprises 15 residues. In germline, CDR1 is LNHNV, CDR2 YYDKDF (reference sequence). CDR3 DNA: TGTGCCACCAGCAGAGTGACTATTAGCACAGATACGCAGTATTTT. Its protein product is CATSRVTISTDTQYF.

The rearrangement joins TRBV4-3 to TRBJ1-1; maybe TRBD1 (5 bases). Trimming left V 8 bases short and J 7 bases short, with 20 bases between. The CDR3 is made up of 14 amino acids. CDR1 and CDR2 (germline): LGHNA, YSLEER. CDR3 region: CASALTGSQGEAFF. The CDR3, as DNA: TGCGCCAGCGCATTAACGGGCAGCCAGGGTGAAGCTTTCTTT.

This sequence joins TRBV30 and TRBJ1-1, with D perhaps matching TRBD1 (6 bases). V was shortened by 5 bases and J by 0 bases, with 16 bases between the two germline ends. The germline CDR1 and CDR2 sequences are GTSNPN and SVGIG (reference sequence). The CDR3 extends over 15 amino acids. CDR3 region: CAWCRDNLLNTEAFF. In DNA form, the CDR3 reads TGTGCCTGGTGTAGGGACAACCTTCTGAACACTGAAGCTTTCTTT.

The J gene is TRBJ2-1, the V gene TRBV20-1; D perhaps matches TRBD2 (6 bases). V lost 1 base, J lost 13 bases, and 11 bases lay in between. The CDR3 runs to 11 residues. The germline CDR1 and CDR2 sequences are DFQATT and SNEGSKA (reference sequence). CDR3 residues: CSARGLGDQFF. The CDR3 region has the DNA TGCAGTGCTAGAGGACTAGGGGACCAGTTCTTC.

In its sample, this clone was seen a few times. J is TRBJ1-5 and V is TRBV18, with TRBD1 matching over 10 bases. Per the germline V gene, CDR1 is KGHSH and CDR2 is LQKENI. V gave up 6 bases and J gave up 7 bases; unmatched junction bases: 6. CDR3 size: 14 residues. This CDR3 is CASSQGTGDQPQHF. The CDR3 region has the DNA TGTGCCAGCTCCCAAGGGACAGGGGACCAGCCCCAGCATTTT.

V is TRBV4-3 and J is TRBJ2-3; 8 nucleotides agree with TRBD2. The trim removed 4 bases at V and 0 bases at J, leaving 3 bases unmatched. Germline V gene lookup returns CDR1 LGHNA and CDR2 YSLEER. The CDR3 sequence is 15 residues long. The CDR3 sequence is CASSRAGGSTDTQYF. The DNA of the CDR3 is TGCGCCAGCAGCCGGGCGGGGGGAAGCACAGATACGCAGTATTTT.

Notes on this clone: Without the conserved terminal phenylalanine or tryptophan, this CDR3 likely stems from a read error. Because the CDR3's place on the DNA is in doubt, the DNA is left out and the CDR3 is given as listed by TCRdb. This chain uses TRBV27 with TRBJ2-7; TRBD2, the D gene given by the table, was not confirmed from the DNA. The CDR3 length equals 10 residues, ends included. Germline loops: CDR1 MNHEY, CDR2 SMNVEV (reference sequence). CDR3 region: CARTSLGETD.

V is TRBV13 and J is TRBJ2-2; TRBD2 aligns across 7 bases. Germline CDR1 PRHDT, CDR2 FYEKMQ (reference sequence). Trimming removed 6 bases from V and 6 bases from J; junction bases left unmatched: 13. This CDR3 spans 16 amino acids. CDR3 loop: CASSSLERDRAGELFF. The DNA of the CDR3 is TGTGCCAGCAGTTCCCTCGAGCGGGATCGGGCCGGGGAGCTGTTTTTT.

The CDR3 is CACSGRASGNTIYF. The CDR3 DNA sequence: TGTGCCTGTTCGGGAAGGGCCTCTGGAAACACCATATATTTT. The rearrangement joins TRBV10-3 to TRBJ1-3; D gene unclear. The V end was cut by 11 bases, the J end by 0 bases, with 14 bases between. The CDR3 has 14 amino acids. Germline loops: CDR1 ENHRY, CDR2 SYGVKD.